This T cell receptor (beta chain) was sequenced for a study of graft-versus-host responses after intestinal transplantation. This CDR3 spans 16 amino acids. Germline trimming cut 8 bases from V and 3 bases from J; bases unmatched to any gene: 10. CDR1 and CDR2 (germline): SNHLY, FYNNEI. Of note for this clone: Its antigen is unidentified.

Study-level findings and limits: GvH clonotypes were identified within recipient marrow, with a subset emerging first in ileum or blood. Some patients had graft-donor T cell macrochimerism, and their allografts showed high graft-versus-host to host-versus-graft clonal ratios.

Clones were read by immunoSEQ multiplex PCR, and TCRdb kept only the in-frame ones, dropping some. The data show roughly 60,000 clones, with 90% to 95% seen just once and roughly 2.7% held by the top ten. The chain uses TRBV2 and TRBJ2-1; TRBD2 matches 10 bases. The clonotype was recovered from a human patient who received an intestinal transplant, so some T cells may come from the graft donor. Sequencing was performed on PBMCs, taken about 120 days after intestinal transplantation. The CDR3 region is CASCGSGGPGYNEQFF. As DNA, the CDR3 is TGTGCCAGCTGTGGTAGCGGGGGGCCTGGCTACAATGAGCAGTTCTTC.